This TCR beta chain was recorded in a study of blood T cell repertoires in COVID-19. Assay: immunoSEQ multiplex PCR; the TCRdb copy retains only in-frame clones and omits some. Of about 30,000 clones listed, over 80% are singletons. The CDR3 extends over 14 amino acids. The V gene's germline CDR1 is MGHRA and CDR2 YSYEKL. Trimming took 4 bases from V and 1 from J, leaving 8 bases between them. Sample: peripheral blood. The sequence derives from a man aged 55 to 70 with active COVID-19. The chain recombines TRBV4-1 with TRBJ2-4, with D perhaps matching TRBD1 (5 bases). The CDR3 spells CASSPQGAKNIQYF. The CDR3 DNA follows: TGCGCCAGCAGCCCCCAGGGTGCCAAAAACATTCAGTACTTC.